This T cell receptor (beta chain) comes out of a study of blood T cell repertoires in COVID-19. The overall study: COVID-19 samples collected from the United States, Italy and Spain covered acute and convalescent phases. From T cells, B-cell-depleted T cells, or PBMCs came the material, which was cDNA or gDNA.

Authors' methods: Amplification from reference gene primers served as the basis for estimated nucleated cell counts. The data were produced by immunoSEQ multiplex PCR, yet TCRdb's version contains in-frame clones alone and is incomplete. Clone size and V and J calls were adopted from that table, with D and trimming inferred from the DNA. The sample includes around 60,000 clones, approximately 83% of them seen just once. This receptor was obtained from a human donor in a cohort sampled during active COVID-19. Sample: peripheral blood.

Written as DNA, the CDR3 is TGTGCCAGCAGCTCTAAGACCCGGGACAGCTTCACTGAAGCTTTCTTT. The encoded protein is CASSSKTRDSFTEAFF. The chain joins TRBV11-2 to TRBJ1-1; TRBD1 matches at 7 bases. The CDR3 is 16 residues long. CDR1 SGHAT and CDR2 FQNNGV come from the germline V gene. With V trimmed by 4 bases and J by 4 bases, 12 bases remained unmatched.